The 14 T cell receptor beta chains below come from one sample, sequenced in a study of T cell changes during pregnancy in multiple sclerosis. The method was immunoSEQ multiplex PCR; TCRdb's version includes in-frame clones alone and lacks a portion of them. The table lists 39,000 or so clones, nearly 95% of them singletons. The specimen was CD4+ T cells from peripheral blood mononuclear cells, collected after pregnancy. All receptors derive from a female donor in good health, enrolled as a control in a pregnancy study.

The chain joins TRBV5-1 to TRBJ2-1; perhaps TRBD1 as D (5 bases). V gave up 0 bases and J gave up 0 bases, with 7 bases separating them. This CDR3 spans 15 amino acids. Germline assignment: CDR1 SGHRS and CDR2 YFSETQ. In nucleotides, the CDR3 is TGCGCCAGCAGCTTGGAGGGGTTCTCCTACAATGAGCAGTTCTTC. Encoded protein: CASSLEGFSYNEQFF.

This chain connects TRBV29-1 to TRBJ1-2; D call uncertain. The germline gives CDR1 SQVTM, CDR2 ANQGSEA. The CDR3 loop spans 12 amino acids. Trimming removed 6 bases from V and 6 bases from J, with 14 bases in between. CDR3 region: CSVASLRDGYTF. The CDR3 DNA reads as TGCAGCGTCGCTAGTTTGCGCGATGGCTACACCTTC.

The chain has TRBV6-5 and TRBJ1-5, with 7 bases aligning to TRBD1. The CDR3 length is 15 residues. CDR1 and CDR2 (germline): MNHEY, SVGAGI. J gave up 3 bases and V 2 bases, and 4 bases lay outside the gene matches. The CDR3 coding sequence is TGTGCCAGCAGTTACGCCACAGGGGCCAATCAGCCCCAGCATTTT. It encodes CASSYATGANQPQHF.

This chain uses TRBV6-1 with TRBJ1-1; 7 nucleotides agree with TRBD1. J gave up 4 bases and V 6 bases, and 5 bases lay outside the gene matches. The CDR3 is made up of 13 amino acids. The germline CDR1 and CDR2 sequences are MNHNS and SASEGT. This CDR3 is CASRLDRATEAFF. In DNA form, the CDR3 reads TGTGCCAGCAGACTCGACAGGGCCACTGAAGCTTTCTTT.

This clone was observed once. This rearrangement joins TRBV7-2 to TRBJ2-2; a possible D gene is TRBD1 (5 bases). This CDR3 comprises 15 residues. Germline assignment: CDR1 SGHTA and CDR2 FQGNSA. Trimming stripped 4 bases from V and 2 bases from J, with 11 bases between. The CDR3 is CASSWGAANTGELFF. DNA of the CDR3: TGTGCCAGCAGCTGGGGCGCGGCCAACACCGGGGAGCTGTTTTTT.

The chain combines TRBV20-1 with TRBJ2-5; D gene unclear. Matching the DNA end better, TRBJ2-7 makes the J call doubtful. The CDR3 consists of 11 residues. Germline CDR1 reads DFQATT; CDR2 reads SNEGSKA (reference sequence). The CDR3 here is CSAARLYEQYF. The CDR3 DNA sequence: TGCAGTGCGGCCCGACTGTACGAGCAGTACTTC.

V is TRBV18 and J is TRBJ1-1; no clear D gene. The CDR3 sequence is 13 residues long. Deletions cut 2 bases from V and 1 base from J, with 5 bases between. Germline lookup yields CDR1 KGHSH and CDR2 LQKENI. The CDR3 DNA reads TGTGCCAGCTCACCAAGACAGAACACTGAAGCTTTCTTT. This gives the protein CASSPRQNTEAFF.

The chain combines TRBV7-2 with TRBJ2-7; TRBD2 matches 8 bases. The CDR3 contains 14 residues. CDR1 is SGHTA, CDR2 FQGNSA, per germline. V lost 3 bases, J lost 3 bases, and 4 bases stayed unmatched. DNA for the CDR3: TGTGCCAGCAGCTTTAAGCGGGAGAGCTACGAGCAGTACTTC. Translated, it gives CASSFKRESYEQYF.

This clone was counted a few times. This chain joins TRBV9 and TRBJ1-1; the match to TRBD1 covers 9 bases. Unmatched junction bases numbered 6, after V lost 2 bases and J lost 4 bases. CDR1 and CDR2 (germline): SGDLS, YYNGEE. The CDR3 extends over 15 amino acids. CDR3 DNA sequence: TGTGCCAGCAGCGTTACAGGGGGCGAGGGCACTGAAGCTTTCTTT. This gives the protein CASSVTGGEGTEAFF.

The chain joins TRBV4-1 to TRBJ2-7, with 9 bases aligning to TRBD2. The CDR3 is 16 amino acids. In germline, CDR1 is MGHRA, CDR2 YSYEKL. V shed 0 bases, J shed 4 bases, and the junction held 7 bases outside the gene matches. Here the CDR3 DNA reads TGCGCCAGCAGCCAAGATCCCGCGGGAGGGGTGTACGAGCAGTACTTC. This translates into CASSQDPAGGVYEQYF.

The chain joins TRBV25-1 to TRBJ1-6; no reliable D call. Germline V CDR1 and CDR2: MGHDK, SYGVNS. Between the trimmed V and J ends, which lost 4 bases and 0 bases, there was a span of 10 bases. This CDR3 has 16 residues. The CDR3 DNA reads TGTGCCAGCAGTGGAAAGGAGAGCTCCTATAATTCACCCCTCCACTTT. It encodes CASSGKESSYNSPLHF.

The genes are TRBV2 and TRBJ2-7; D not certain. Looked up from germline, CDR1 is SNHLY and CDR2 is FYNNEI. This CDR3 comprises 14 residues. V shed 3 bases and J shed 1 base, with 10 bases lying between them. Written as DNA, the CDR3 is TGTGCCAGCAGTGATGGGCAGTCTTCCTACGAGCAGTACTTC. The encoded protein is CASSDGQSSYEQYF.

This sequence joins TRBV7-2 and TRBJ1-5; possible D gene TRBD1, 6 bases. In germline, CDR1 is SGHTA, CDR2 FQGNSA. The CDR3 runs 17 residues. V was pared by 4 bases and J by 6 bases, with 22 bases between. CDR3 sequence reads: CASSYRGGRGNFQPQHF. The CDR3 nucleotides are TGTGCCAGCAGCTATCGGGGGGGGCGGGGGAATTTTCAGCCCCAGCATTTT.

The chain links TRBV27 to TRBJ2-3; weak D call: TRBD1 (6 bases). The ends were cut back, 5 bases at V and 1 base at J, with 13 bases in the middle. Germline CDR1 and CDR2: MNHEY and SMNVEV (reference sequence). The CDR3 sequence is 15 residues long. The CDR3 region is CASSPGVRGTDTQYF. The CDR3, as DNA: TGTGCCAGCAGTCCAGGGGTGCGGGGCACAGATACGCAGTATTTT.